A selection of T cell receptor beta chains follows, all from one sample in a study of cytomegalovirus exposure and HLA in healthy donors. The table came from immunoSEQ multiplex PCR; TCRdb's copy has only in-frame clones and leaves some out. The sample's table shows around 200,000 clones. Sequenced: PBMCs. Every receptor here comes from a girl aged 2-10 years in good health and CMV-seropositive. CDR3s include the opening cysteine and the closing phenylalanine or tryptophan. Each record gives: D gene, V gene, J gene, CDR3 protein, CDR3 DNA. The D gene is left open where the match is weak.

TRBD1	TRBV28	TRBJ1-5	CASSFGDRVNQPQHF	TGTGCCAGCAGTTTTGGGGACAGGGTTAATCAGCCCCAGCATTTT
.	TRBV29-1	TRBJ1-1	CSVDFRPPQGAFF	TGCAGCGTTGATTTCAGACCCCCCCAGGGGGCTTTCTTT
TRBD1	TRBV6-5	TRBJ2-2	CATGETGDTGELFF	TGTGCCACCGGGGAGACAGGGGACACCGGGGAGCTGTTTTTT
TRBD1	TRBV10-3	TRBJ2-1	CAIRPGQGYDGSYNEQFF	TGTGCCATCAGACCGGGACAGGGGTATGATGGTTCCTACAATGAGCAGTTCTTC
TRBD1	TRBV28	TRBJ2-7	CASSLTGWDEQYF	TGTGCCAGCAGTCTGACAGGGTGGGACGAGCAGTACTTC
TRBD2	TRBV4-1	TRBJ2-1	CASSSSGTSYNEQFF	TGCGCCAGCAGCTCTAGCGGGACCTCCTACAATGAGCAGTTCTTC
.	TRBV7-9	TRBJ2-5	CASSLGTSREETQYF	TGTGCCAGCAGCTTAGGAACTAGCAGGGAAGAGACCCAGTACTTC
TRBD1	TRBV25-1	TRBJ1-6	CASSEFGTGSYSPLHF	TGTGCCAGCAGTGAATTTGGGACAGGTTCATATTCACCCCTCCACTTT
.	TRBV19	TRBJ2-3	CASSILRGTDTQYF	TGTGCCAGTAGTATCTTGAGGGGCACAGATACGCAGTATTTT
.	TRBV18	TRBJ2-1	CASSPPLADNEQFF	TGTGCCAGCTCACCACCCCTAGCTGACAATGAGCAGTTCTTC
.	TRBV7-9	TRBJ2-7	CASSLDRPGYEQYF	TGTGCCAGCAGCTTAGACCGGCCGGGGTACGAGCAGTACTTC
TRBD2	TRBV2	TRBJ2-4	CASSAGTSGLAKNIQYF	TGTGCCAGCAGTGCGGGGACTAGCGGGTTAGCCAAAAACATTCAGTACTTC
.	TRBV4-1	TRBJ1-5	CASSHSGYQPQHF	TGCGCCAGCAGCCATTCGGGGTACCAGCCCCAGCATTTT
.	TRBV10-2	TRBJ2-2	CASSQPGSRDWELFF	TGCGCCAGCAGTCAACCAGGGAGCCGGGACTGGGAGCTGTTTTTT
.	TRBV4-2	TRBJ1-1	CASSPARGTEAFF	TGTGCCAGCAGCCCCGCAAGGGGTACTGAAGCTTTCTTT
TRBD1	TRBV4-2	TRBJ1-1	CASSQDPGGAFF	TGTGCCAGCAGCCAAGACCCAGGGGGAGCTTTCTTT
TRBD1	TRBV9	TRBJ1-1	CASSVRGQGATEAFF	TGTGCCAGCAGCGTAAGGGGACAGGGGGCCACTGAAGCTTTCTTT